These 2 T cell receptor beta chains share one sample of origin, sequenced in a study of T cell responses to AZD1222 COVID-19 vaccine. Data came from immunoSEQ multiplex PCR; TCRdb stores just in-frame clones and leaves some out. Here the sample spans 140,000 to 150,000 clones, around 91% being singletons. The sequenced sample was peripheral blood, obtained on day 0 of AZD1222 vaccination. Source of these receptors: an adult in good health.

This chain joins TRBV4-2 and TRBJ2-3; no definite D call. Trimming took off 1 base at V and 1 base at J, with 12 bases between the two ends. The CDR3 is 16 residues long. Per the germline V gene, CDR1 is LGHNA and CDR2 is YNFKEQ. In DNA form, the CDR3 reads TGTGCCAGCAGCCAAGGGGATTTCATGGGCACAGATACGCAGTATTTT. Protein product: CASSQGDFMGTDTQYF.

The V gene is TRBV28, the J gene TRBJ2-3, with 8 nucleotides matching TRBD2. This CDR3 is 15 amino acids long. CDR1 and CDR2 from the germline V gene are MDHEN and SYDVKM. With 3 bases clipped from V and 2 bases from J, the junction kept 4 bases outside the gene matches. CDR3 coding DNA: TGTGCCAGCAGTTTTCTAGCGGGCTCCACAGATACGCAGTATTTT. Amino acid sequence: CASSFLAGSTDTQYF.